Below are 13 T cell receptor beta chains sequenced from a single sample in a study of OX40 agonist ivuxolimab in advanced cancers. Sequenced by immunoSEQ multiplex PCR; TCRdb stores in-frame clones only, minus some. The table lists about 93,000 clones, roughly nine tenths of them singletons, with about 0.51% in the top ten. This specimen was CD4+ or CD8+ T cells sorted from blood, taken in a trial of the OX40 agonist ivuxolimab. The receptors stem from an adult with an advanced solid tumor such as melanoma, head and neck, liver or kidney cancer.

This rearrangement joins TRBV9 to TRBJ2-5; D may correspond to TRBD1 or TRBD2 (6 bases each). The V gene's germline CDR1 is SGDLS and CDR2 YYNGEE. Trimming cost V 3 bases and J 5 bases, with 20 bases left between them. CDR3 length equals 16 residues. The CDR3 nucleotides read TGTGCCAGCAGCGGAGGAGGGACCGTAGGGGGGGAGACCCAGTACTTC. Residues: CASSGGGTVGGETQYF.

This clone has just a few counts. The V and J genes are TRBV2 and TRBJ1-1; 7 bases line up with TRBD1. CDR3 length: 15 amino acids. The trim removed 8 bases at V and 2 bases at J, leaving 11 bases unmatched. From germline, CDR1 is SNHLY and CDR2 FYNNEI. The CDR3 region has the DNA TGTGCCAGCGGCCCGCCGACAGGGACTAACACTGAAGCTTTCTTT. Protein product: CASGPPTGTNTEAFF.

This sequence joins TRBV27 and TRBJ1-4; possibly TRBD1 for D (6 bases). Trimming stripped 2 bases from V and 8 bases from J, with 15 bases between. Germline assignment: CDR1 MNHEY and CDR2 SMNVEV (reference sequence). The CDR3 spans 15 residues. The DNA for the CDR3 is TGTGCCAGCAGTTTACAGGGGCCGGGAGAGGAAAAACTGTTTTTT. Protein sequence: CASSLQGPGEEKLFF.

The CDR3 sequence is CASSLEASGSAQYF. CDR3 bases: TGTGCCAGCAGCTTAGAGGCTAGCGGGAGTGCCCAGTACTTC. The V and J genes are TRBV7-8 and TRBJ2-5; TRBD2 aligns across 10 bases. V gave up 1 base and J gave up 9 bases; unmatched junction bases: 5. This CDR3 is 14 amino acids long. The V gene's germline CDR1 is SGHVS and CDR2 FQNEAQ. The entire variable domain, with the rest obtained from reference TRBV7-8 and TRBJ2-5, is as follows: GAGVSQSPRYKVAKRGQDVALRCDPISGHVSLFWYQQALGQGPEFLTYFQNEAQLDKSGLPSDRFFAERPEGSVSTLKIQRTQQEDSAVYLCASSLEASGSAQYFGPGTRLLVL.

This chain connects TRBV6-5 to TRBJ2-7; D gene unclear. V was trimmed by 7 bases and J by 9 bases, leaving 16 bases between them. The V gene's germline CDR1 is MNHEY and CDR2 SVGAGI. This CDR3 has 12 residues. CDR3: CASTDYTLAQYF. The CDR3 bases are TGTGCCAGCACCGATTATACTTTAGCGCAGTACTTC.

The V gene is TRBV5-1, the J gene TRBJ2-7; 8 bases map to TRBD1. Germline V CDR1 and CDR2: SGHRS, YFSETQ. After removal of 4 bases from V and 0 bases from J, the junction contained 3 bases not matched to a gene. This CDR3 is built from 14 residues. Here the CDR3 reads CASSHGQGSYEQYF. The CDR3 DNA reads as TGCGCCAGCAGCCACGGACAGGGCTCCTACGAGCAGTACTTC.

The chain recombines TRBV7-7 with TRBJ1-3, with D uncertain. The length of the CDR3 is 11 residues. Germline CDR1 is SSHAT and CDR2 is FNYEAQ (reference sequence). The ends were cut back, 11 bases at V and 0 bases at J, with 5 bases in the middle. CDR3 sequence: CARGSGNTIYF. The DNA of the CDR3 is TGTGCCCGGGGCTCTGGAAACACCATATATTTT.

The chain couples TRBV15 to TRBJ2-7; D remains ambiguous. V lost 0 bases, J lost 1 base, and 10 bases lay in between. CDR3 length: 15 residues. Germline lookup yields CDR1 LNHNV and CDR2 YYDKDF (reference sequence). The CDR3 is CATSREPSTSYEQYF. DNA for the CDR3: TGTGCCACCAGCAGAGAACCTAGTACGTCCTACGAGCAGTACTTC.

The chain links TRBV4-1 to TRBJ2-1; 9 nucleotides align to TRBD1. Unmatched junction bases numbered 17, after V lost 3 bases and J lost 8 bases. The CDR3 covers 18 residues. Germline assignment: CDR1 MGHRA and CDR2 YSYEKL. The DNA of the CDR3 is TGCGCCAGCAGCCACATTTACGGTTCCGGGACAGGGTCGGATGAGCAGTTCTTC. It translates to CASSHIYGSGTGSDEQFF.

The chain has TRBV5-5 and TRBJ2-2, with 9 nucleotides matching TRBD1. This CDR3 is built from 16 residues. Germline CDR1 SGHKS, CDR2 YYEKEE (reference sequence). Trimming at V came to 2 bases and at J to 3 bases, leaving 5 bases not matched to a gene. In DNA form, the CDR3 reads TGTGCCAGCAGCTTAAACAGGGGGCTTGACACCGGGGAGCTGTTTTTT. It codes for CASSLNRGLDTGELFF.

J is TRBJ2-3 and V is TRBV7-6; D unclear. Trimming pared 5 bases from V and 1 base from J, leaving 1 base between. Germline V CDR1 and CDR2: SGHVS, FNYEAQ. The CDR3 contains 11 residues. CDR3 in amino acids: CASSRTDTQYF. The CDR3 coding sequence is TGTGCCAGCAGCCGCACAGATACGCAGTATTTT.

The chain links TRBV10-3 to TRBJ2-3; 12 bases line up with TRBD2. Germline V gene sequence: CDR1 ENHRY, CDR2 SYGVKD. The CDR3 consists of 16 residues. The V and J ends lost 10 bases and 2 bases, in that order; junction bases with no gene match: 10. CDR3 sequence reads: CATLGTSGHLTDTQYF. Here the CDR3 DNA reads TGTGCCACCCTGGGGACTAGCGGGCATCTCACAGATACGCAGTATTTT.

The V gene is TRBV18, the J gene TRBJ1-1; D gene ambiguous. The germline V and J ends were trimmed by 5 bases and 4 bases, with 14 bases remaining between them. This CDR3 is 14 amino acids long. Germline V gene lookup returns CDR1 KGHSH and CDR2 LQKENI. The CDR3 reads CASSLQREGTEAFF. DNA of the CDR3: TGTGCCAGCTCATTACAGAGGGAGGGCACTGAAGCTTTCTTT.